A selection of T cell receptor beta chains follows, all from one sample in a study of T cell responses to AZD1222 COVID-19 vaccine. Produced via immunoSEQ multiplex PCR; TCRdb's table is partial and in-frame only. The sample shows 180,000 or so clones, 92% of them seen only once. This specimen was peripheral blood, taken 28 days after the second AZD1222 dose. Receptors were obtained from an adult who received the AZD1222 COVID-19 vaccine. The CDR3 runs from the conserved cysteine through the conserved F or W. The order of the fields is V gene, clone size, J gene, D gene, CDR3 DNA, CDR3 protein. A D gene is named only where the DNA matches it firmly. Clone size is stated in some rows and not others, as once, few, many or a class when expanded.

V gene: TRBV7-9
clone size: .
J gene: TRBJ1-5
D gene: .
CDR3 DNA: TGTGCCAGCAGCTTAGATAACCAGCCCCAGCATTTT
CDR3 protein: CASSLDNQPQHF

V gene: TRBV18
clone size: .
J gene: TRBJ1-2
D gene: .
CDR3 DNA: TGTGCCAGCTTTCCGGAGGACGGCAGACACTATGGCTACACCTTC
CDR3 protein: CASFPEDGRHYGYTF

V gene: TRBV1
clone size: .
J gene: TRBJ2-3
D gene: .
CDR3 DNA: TGCACCAGCAGCCAGGAGCGGGGGGCCCACTCTAGCACAGATACGCAGTATTTT
CDR3 protein: CTSSQERGAHSSTDTQYF

V gene: TRBV5-1
clone size: .
J gene: TRBJ1-2
D gene: .
CDR3 DNA: TGCGCCAGCAGCACCCGGACAGACAGGACGACTGGCTACACCTTC
CDR3 protein: CASSTRTDRTTGYTF

V gene: TRBV11-3
clone size: .
J gene: TRBJ2-1
D gene: .
CDR3 DNA: TGTGCCAGCAGCCCGCGGAGGGGAGCGGATGAGCAGTTCTTC
CDR3 protein: CASSPRRGADEQFF

V gene: TRBV4-1
clone size: .
J gene: TRBJ2-1
D gene: TRBD2
CDR3 DNA: TGCGCCAGCAGCCAAGACGGAGCGGGGAACTACAATGAGCAGTTCTTC
CDR3 protein: CASSQDGAGNYNEQFF

V gene: TRBV27
clone size: .
J gene: TRBJ1-2
D gene: .
CDR3 DNA: TGTGCCAGCAGTCCCACGGCGGGGGGCTACACCTTC
CDR3 protein: CASSPTAGGYTF

V gene: TRBV5-1
clone size: once
J gene: TRBJ1-5
D gene: .
CDR3 DNA: TGCGCCAGCAGCTTGGAGGCAGGGTATCAGCCCCAGCATTTT
CDR3 protein: CASSLEAGYQPQHF

V gene: TRBV30
clone size: .
J gene: TRBJ2-7
D gene: .
CDR3 DNA: TGTGCCTGGAATTTGGGCAGCTTCTCCTACGAGCAGTACTTC
CDR3 protein: CAWNLGSFSYEQYF

V gene: TRBV6-2/TRBV6-3
clone size: .
J gene: TRBJ2-7
D gene: .
CDR3 DNA: TGTGCCAGCAGTCTATACGACGGGGACGAGCAGTACTTC
CDR3 protein: CASSLYDGDEQYF

V gene: TRBV25-1
clone size: .
J gene: TRBJ1-1
D gene: .
CDR3 DNA: TGTGCCAGCAGTGATTTTCCTGAAGCTTTCTTT
CDR3 protein: CASSDFPEAFF

V gene: TRBV5-6
clone size: .
J gene: TRBJ1-2
D gene: .
CDR3 DNA: TGTGCCAGCAGCCGTCCGGGGTATGGCTACACCTTC
CDR3 protein: CASSRPGYGYTF

V gene: TRBV19
clone size: .
J gene: TRBJ1-1
D gene: .
CDR3 DNA: TGTGCCAGTACCCCCGGGACATTGCATTTTGAAGCTTTCTTT
CDR3 protein: CASTPGTLHFEAFF

V gene: TRBV21-1
clone size: .
J gene: TRBJ2-3
D gene: .
CDR3 DNA: TGTGCCAGCAGCCTAAGGAGACACCTTGATCGCACAGATACGCAGTATTTT
CDR3 protein: CASSLRRHLDRTDTQYF

V gene: TRBV5-1
clone size: .
J gene: TRBJ1-2
D gene: .
CDR3 DNA: TGCGCCAGCAGCTTGGAGATGACAGGAGGCTACACCTTC
CDR3 protein: CASSLEMTGGYTF

V gene: TRBV19
clone size: .
J gene: TRBJ1-5
D gene: .
CDR3 DNA: TGTGCCAGTAGTTCAAGAGGGGGGAAGAGCAATCAGCCCCAGCATTTT
CDR3 protein: CASSSRGGKSNQPQHF

V gene: TRBV6-5
clone size: .
J gene: TRBJ1-3
D gene: TRBD1
CDR3 DNA: TGTGCCAGCAGGGGACAGGGATCAGGAAACACCATATATTTT
CDR3 protein: CASRGQGSGNTIYF

V gene: TRBV6-1
clone size: .
J gene: TRBJ1-2
D gene: .
CDR3 DNA: TGTGCCAGCAGTGAAGTAACAGGGTTTTTGTACTATGGCTACACCTTC
CDR3 protein: CASSEVTGFLYYGYTF

V gene: TRBV12-3/TRBV12-4
clone size: .
J gene: TRBJ2-7
D gene: .
CDR3 DNA: TGTGCCAGCAGGAAGGACCTCGACGAGCAGTACTTC
CDR3 protein: CASRKDLDEQYF

V gene: TRBV10-3
clone size: .
J gene: TRBJ2-1
D gene: .
CDR3 DNA: TGTGCCATCAAGGGACTGTTGAACAATGAGCAGTTCTTC
CDR3 protein: CAIKGLLNNEQFF

V gene: TRBV7-9
clone size: .
J gene: TRBJ2-2
D gene: TRBD2
CDR3 DNA: TGTGCCAGCAGCCGCCGGCCAGCGGGGGTGTTCACCGGGGAGCTGTTTTTT
CDR3 protein: CASSRRPAGVFTGELFF

V gene: TRBV28
clone size: .
J gene: TRBJ1-4
D gene: .
CDR3 DNA: TGTGCCAGCAGTTTTCCGTCGGCAGCTATAAATGAAAAACTGTTTTTT
CDR3 protein: CASSFPSAAINEKLFF

V gene: TRBV24-1
clone size: .
J gene: TRBJ2-7
D gene: .
CDR3 DNA: TGTGCCACCAGTGATTTCCCCGACTACGAGCAGTACTTC
CDR3 protein: CATSDFPDYEQYF

V gene: TRBV7-2
clone size: .
J gene: TRBJ2-1
D gene: .
CDR3 DNA: TGTGCCAGCAGCCAAAGAGGGTCCTACAATGAGCAGTTCTTC
CDR3 protein: CASSQRGSYNEQFF

V gene: TRBV12-3/TRBV12-4
clone size: .
J gene: TRBJ1-4
D gene: .
CDR3 DNA: TGTGCCAGCAGTACAACAGGGCGGCTGTTTTTT
CDR3 protein: CASSTTGRLFF

V gene: TRBV11-1
clone size: .
J gene: TRBJ2-3
D gene: .
CDR3 DNA: TGTGCCAGCAGCTTAGACTATGCGATAGATACGCAGTATTTT
CDR3 protein: CASSLDYAIDTQYF

V gene: TRBV19
clone size: .
J gene: TRBJ1-1
D gene: .
CDR3 DNA: TGTGCCAGCTCATTTATGGGAGTGTTGAACACTGAAGCTTTCTTT
CDR3 protein: CASSFMGVLNTEAFF

V gene: TRBV4-1
clone size: .
J gene: TRBJ2-7
D gene: TRBD1
CDR3 DNA: TGCGCCAGCAGCCAAGAAGTGGGACAGGGAATCTACGAGCAGTACTTC
CDR3 protein: CASSQEVGQGIYEQYF

V gene: TRBV5-1
clone size: .
J gene: TRBJ1-1
D gene: .
CDR3 DNA: TGCGCCAGTAAACAGGGACGGAAAGCTTTCTTT
CDR3 protein: CASKQGRKAFF

V gene: TRBV24-1
clone size: once
J gene: TRBJ1-1
D gene: .
CDR3 DNA: TGTGCCACCAGTGCAACCCCGCCCAACACTGAAGCTTTCTTT
CDR3 protein: CATSATPPNTEAFF

V gene: TRBV5-1
clone size: .
J gene: TRBJ2-6
D gene: .
CDR3 DNA: TGCGCCAGCAGCTCCCGGGCCGGGACACTGAGCTCTGGGGCCAACGTCCTGACTTTC
CDR3 protein: CASSSRAGTLSSGANVLTF

V gene: TRBV3-1/TRBV3-2
clone size: .
J gene: TRBJ1-3
D gene: .
CDR3 DNA: TGTGCCAGCAGCCAAGGGAACACCATATATTTT
CDR3 protein: CASSQGNTIYF

V gene: TRBV9
clone size: .
J gene: TRBJ1-2
D gene: .
CDR3 DNA: TGTGCCAGCAGCGAGCGACGGGAGAGTCACTATGGCTACACCTTC
CDR3 protein: CASSERRESHYGYTF

V gene: TRBV7-8
clone size: .
J gene: TRBJ1-1
D gene: .
CDR3 DNA: TGTGCCAGCAGCCTAAGAAGGGCGATGAACACTGAAGCTTTCTTT
CDR3 protein: CASSLRRAMNTEAFF

V gene: TRBV19
clone size: once
J gene: TRBJ1-1
D gene: .
CDR3 DNA: TGTGCCAGTATGGACAGTGCCATGAACACTGAAGCTTTCTTT
CDR3 protein: CASMDSAMNTEAFF

V gene: TRBV7-7
clone size: .
J gene: TRBJ2-5
D gene: TRBD2
CDR3 DNA: TGTGCTAGCAGCTTTGGAACGGGGGGGCAAGAGACCCAGTACTTC
CDR3 protein: CASSFGTGGQETQYF

V gene: TRBV5-1
clone size: .
J gene: TRBJ1-1
D gene: TRBD1
CDR3 DNA: TGCGCCAGCAGCTTGGGGGACAGGGGGAACACTGAAGCTTTCTTT
CDR3 protein: CASSLGDRGNTEAFF

V gene: TRBV27
clone size: many
J gene: TRBJ1-2
D gene: TRBD1
CDR3 DNA: TGTGCCAGCAGCCGGGACAGGGACTATGGCTACACCTTC
CDR3 protein: CASSRDRDYGYTF

V gene: TRBV19
clone size: .
J gene: TRBJ2-7
D gene: .
CDR3 DNA: TGTGCCAGTAGCCTTGATCCGGGACAAGGCGAGCAGTACTTC
CDR3 protein: CASSLDPGQGEQYF

V gene: TRBV6-5
clone size: .
J gene: TRBJ2-7
D gene: .
CDR3 DNA: TGTGCCAGCAGTTCCCACCTCAGGCGTACCTACGAGCAGTACTTC
CDR3 protein: CASSSHLRRTYEQYF

V gene: TRBV19
clone size: .
J gene: TRBJ1-3
D gene: .
CDR3 DNA: TGTGCCAGTGGGGACGGAAACACCATATATTTT
CDR3 protein: CASGDGNTIYF

V gene: TRBV9
clone size: .
J gene: TRBJ1-4
D gene: TRBD1
CDR3 DNA: TGTGCCAGCAGCTCTAAACAGGGGAGGGTCGAAAAACTGTTTTTT
CDR3 protein: CASSSKQGRVEKLFF

V gene: TRBV12-5
clone size: .
J gene: TRBJ2-5
D gene: .
CDR3 DNA: TGTGCTAGTGGCCCCACGGACAGAAGGTACCAAGAGACCCAGTACTTC
CDR3 protein: CASGPTDRRYQETQYF

V gene: TRBV11-2
clone size: .
J gene: TRBJ1-1
D gene: .
CDR3 DNA: TGTGCCAGCAGCTTCCAACAGGGGAACACTGAAGCTTTCTTT
CDR3 protein: CASSFQQGNTEAFF

V gene: TRBV7-9
clone size: .
J gene: TRBJ1-1
D gene: .
CDR3 DNA: TGTGCCGCCCACTTCGGGCTTATGAACACTGAAGCTTTCTTT
CDR3 protein: CAAHFGLMNTEAFF

V gene: TRBV5-5
clone size: .
J gene: TRBJ2-5
D gene: .
CDR3 DNA: TGTGCCAGCAGCTTAAGGGGGGAGACCCAGTACTTC
CDR3 protein: CASSLRGETQYF

V gene: TRBV19
clone size: .
J gene: TRBJ2-4
D gene: TRBD1
CDR3 DNA: TGTGCCAGTAGGTACAGGGGTGAAAACATTCAGTACTTC
CDR3 protein: CASRYRGENIQYF

V gene: TRBV19
clone size: .
J gene: TRBJ1-2
D gene: TRBD1
CDR3 DNA: TGTGCCAGTAGTATCCGGGCAGGGGGTGGCTACACCTTC
CDR3 protein: CASSIRAGGGYTF

V gene: TRBV23-1
clone size: .
J gene: TRBJ1-5
D gene: .
CDR3 DNA: TGCGCCAGCAGTCAATCGTCCAGAGAGGGACCGTTCAATCAGCCCCAGCATTTT
CDR3 protein: CASSQSSREGPFNQPQHF

V gene: TRBV30
clone size: .
J gene: TRBJ2-7
D gene: .
CDR3 DNA: TGTGCCTGGGCCTTTGGGGGAGCAAACTACGAGCAGTACTTC
CDR3 protein: CAWAFGGANYEQYF

V gene: TRBV28
clone size: .
J gene: TRBJ1-2
D gene: TRBD1
CDR3 DNA: TGTGCCAGCAGACTGACAGGGAACTATGGCTACACCTTC
CDR3 protein: CASRLTGNYGYTF

V gene: TRBV6-4
clone size: .
J gene: TRBJ1-2
D gene: .
CDR3 DNA: TGTGCCAGCAGTCCACAAACTCATGGGCACGCAGGTGGCTACACCTTC
CDR3 protein: CASSPQTHGHAGGYTF

V gene: TRBV6-5
clone size: .
J gene: TRBJ1-1
D gene: .
CDR3 DNA: TGTGCCAGCAGCCCCAGCCCAATAGACAGGATGGCTTTCTTT
CDR3 protein: CASSPSPIDRMAFF

V gene: TRBV2
clone size: .
J gene: TRBJ1-5
D gene: .
CDR3 DNA: TGTGCCAGCAGTGATAAGGCGGTCTATCAGCCCCAGCATTTT
CDR3 protein: CASSDKAVYQPQHF